The present T cell receptor (beta chain) was sequenced within a study of long-term antiretroviral therapy in people with HIV. Survey level was the resolution at which the v3.0 immunoSEQ assay ran. The table came from immunoSEQ multiplex PCR; TCRdb's copy has only in-frame clones and leaves some out. There are around 20,000 clones in the sample; around four fifths occur only once, and about 4.6% lies in the top ten. The material sequenced was unsorted PBMCs, taken 0.5 years after starting antiretroviral therapy. The sequence came from a man in his late teens or twenties with HIV.

The CDR3 loop is CASSPRERVNQPQHF. CDR3 bases: TGTGCCAGCAGCCCCCGGGAACGGGTCAATCAGCCCCAGCATTTT. The rearrangement uses TRBV7-8 and TRBJ1-5; D not certain. Germline lookup yields CDR1 SGHVS and CDR2 FQNEAQ. This CDR3 has 15 residues. Trimming stripped 5 bases from V and 3 bases from J, with 14 bases between.